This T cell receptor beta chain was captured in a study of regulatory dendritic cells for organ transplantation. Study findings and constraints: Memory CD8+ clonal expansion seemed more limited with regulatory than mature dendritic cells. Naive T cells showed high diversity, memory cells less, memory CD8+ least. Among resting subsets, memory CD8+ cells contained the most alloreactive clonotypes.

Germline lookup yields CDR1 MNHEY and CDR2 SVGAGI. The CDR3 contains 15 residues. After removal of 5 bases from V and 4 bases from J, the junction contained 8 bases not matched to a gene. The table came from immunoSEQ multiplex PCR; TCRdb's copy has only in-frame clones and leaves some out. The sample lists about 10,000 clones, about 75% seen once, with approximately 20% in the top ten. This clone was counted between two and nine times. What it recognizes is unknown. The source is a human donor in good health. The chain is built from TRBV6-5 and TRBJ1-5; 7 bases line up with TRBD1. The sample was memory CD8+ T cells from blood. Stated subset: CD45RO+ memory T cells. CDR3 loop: CASSPWDSKNQPQHF. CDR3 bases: TGTGCCAGCAGTCCGTGGGACAGTAAGAATCAGCCCCAGCATTTT.